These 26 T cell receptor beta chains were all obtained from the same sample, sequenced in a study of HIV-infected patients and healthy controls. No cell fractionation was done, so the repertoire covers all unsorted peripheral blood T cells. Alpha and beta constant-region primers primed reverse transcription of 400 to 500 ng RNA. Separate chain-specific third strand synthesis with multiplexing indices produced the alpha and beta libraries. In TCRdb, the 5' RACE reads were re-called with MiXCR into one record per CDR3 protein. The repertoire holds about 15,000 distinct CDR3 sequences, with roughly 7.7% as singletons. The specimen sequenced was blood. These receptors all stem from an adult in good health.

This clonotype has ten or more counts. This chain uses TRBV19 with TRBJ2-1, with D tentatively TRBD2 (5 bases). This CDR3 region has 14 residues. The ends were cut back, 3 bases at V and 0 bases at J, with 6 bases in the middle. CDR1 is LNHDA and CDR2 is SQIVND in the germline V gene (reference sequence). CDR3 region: CASSIAGSYNEQFF. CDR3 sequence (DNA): TGTGCCAGTAGTATTGCGGGCTCCTACAATGAGCAGTTCTTC.

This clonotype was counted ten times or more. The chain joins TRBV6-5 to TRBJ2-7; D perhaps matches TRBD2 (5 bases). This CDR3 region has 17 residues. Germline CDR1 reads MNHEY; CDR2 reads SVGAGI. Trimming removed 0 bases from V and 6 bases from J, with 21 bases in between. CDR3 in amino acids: CASSYSIRAWRVGEQYF. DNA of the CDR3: TGTGCCAGCAGTTACTCGATAAGGGCCTGGCGGGTCGGCGAGCAGTACTTC.

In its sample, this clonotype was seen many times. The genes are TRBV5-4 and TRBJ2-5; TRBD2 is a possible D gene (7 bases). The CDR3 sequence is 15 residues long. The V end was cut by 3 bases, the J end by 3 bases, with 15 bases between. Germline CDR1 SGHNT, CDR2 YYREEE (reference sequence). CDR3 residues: CASSSGGGAEETQYF. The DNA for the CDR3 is TGTGCCAGCAGCTCTGGGGGGGGGGCCGAAGAGACCCAGTACTTC.

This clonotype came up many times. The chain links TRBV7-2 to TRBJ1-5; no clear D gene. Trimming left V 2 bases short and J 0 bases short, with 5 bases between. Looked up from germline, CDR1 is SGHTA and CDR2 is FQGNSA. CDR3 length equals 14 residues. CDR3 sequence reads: CASSLWGSNQPQHF. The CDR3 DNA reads TGTGCCAGCAGCTTATGGGGTAGCAATCAGCCCCAGCATTTT.

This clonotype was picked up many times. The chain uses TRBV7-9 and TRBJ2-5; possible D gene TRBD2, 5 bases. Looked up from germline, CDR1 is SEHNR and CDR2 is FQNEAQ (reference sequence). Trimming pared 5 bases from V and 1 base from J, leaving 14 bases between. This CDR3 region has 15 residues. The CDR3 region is CASSRPTSSQETQYF. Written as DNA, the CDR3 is TGTGCCAGCAGCCGCCCAACTAGTTCCCAAGAGACCCAGTACTTC.

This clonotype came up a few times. Written as DNA, the CDR3 is TGCAGTGCTAGAGACGGCGGGGGGCCCAACAATGAGCAGTTCTTC. Protein product: CSARDGGGPNNEQFF. The V gene is TRBV20-1, the J gene TRBJ2-1, with 8 nucleotides matching TRBD2. The trim removed 0 bases at V and 5 bases at J, leaving 6 bases unmatched. Germline assignment: CDR1 DFQATT and CDR2 SNEGSKA (reference sequence). CDR3 length equals 15 residues.

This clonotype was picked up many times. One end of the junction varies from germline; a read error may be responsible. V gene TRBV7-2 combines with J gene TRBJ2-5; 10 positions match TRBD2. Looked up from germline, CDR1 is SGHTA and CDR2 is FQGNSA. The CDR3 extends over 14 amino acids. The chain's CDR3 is CASSLAGAQETQYF. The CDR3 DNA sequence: TGTGCCAGCAGCCTAGCGGGGGCCCAAGAGACCCAGTACTTC.

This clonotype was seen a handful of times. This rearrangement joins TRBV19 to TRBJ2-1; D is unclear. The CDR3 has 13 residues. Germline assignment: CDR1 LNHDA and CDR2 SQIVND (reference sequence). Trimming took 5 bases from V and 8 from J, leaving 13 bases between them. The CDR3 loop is CASSYEVSDEQFF. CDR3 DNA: TGTGCCAGTAGTTATGAGGTCTCGGATGAGCAGTTCTTC.

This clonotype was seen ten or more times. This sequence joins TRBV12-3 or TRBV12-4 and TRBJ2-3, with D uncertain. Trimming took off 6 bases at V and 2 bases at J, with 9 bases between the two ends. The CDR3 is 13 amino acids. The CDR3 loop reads CASSKIITDTQYF. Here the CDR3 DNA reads TGTGCCAGCAGCAAAATCATCACAGATACGCAGTATTTT.

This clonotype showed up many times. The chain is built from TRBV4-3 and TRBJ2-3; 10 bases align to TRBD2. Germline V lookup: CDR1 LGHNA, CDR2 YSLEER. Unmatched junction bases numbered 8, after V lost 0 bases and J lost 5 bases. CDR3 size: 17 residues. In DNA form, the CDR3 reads TGCGCCAGCAGCCAAGATAGCGTAGCGGGAGGCGGAGATACGCAGTATTTT. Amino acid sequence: CASSQDSVAGGGDTQYF.

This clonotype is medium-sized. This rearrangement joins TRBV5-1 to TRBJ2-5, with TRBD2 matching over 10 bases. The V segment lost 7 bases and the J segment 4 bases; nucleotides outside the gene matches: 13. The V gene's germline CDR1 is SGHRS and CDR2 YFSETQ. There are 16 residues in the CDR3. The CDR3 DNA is TGCGCCAGCCGTAACTACGAGCGGGAGGGCCGAGAGACCCAGTACTTC. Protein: CASRNYEREGRETQYF.

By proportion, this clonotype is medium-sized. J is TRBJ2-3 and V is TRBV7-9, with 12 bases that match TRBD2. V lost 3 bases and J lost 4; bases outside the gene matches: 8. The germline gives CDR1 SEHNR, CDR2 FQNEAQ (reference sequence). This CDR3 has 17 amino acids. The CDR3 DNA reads TGTGCCAGCAGCTTGTCTGAGACTAGCGGGAGTTCAGATACGCAGTATTTT. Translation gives CASSLSETSGSSDTQYF.

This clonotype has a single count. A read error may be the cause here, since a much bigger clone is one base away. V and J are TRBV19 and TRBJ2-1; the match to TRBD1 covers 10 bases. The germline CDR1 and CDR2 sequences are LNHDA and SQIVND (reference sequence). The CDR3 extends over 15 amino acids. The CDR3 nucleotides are TGTACCAGTAGTGCCGGGACAGGGGACTACAATGAGCAGTTCTTC. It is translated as CTSSAGTGDYNEQFF.

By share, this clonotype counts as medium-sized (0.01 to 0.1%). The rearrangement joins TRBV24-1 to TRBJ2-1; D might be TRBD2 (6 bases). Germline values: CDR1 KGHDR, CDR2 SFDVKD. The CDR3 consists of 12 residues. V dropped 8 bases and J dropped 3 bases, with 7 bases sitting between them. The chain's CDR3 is CATTSVYNEQFF. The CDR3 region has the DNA TGTGCCACCACTAGCGTCTACAATGAGCAGTTCTTC.

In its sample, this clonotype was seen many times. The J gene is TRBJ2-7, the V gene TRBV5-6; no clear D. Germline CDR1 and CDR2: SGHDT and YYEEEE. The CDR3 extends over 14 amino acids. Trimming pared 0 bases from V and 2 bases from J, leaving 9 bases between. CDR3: CASSLAGVTYEQYF. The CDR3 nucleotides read TGTGCCAGCAGCTTGGCTGGGGTTACCTACGAGCAGTACTTC.

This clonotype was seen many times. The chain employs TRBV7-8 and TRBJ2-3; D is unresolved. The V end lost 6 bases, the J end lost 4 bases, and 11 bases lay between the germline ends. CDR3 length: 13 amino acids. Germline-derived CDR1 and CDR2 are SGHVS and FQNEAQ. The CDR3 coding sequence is TGTGCCAGCAGTGGGCGCGGCCCAGATACGCAGTATTTT. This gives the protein CASSGRGPDTQYF.

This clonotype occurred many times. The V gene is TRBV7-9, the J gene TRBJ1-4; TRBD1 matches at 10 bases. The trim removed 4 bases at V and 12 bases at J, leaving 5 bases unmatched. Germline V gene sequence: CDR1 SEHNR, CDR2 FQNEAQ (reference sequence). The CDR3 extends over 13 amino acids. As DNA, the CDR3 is TGTGCCAGCAGCTACCGGGACAGGGGACAACTGTTTTTT. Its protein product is CASSYRDRGQLFF.

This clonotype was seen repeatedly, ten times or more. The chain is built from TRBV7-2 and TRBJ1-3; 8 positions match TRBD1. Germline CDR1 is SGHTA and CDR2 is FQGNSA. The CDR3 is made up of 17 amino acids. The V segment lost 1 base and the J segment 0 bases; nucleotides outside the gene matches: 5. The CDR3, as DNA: TGTGCCAGCAGCTTAGACAGGGGGGGAGTCTCTGGAAACACCATATATTTT. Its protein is CASSLDRGGVSGNTIYF.

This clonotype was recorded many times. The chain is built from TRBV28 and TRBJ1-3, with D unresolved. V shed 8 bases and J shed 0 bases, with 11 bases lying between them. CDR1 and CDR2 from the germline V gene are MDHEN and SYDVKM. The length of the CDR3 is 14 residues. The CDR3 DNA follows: TGTGCCAGCGCACGTAGAAGCTCTGGAAACACCATATATTTT. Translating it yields CASARRSSGNTIYF.

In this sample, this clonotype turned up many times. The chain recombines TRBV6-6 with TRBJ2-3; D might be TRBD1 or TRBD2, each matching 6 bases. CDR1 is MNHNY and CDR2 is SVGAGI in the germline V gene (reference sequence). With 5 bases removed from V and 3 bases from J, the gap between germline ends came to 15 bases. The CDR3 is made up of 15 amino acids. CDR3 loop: CASSTKGGITDTQYF. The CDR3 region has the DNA TGTGCCAGCAGTACGAAAGGGGGGATTACAGATACGCAGTATTTT.

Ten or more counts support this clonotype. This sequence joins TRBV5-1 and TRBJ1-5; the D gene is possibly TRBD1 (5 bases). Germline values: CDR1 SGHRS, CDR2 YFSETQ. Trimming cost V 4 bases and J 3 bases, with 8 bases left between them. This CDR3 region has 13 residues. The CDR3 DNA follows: TGCGCCAGCAGCCGGGACCTCAATCAGCCCCAGCATTTT. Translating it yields CASSRDLNQPQHF. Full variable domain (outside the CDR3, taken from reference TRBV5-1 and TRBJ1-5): KAGVTQTPRYLIKTRGQQVTLSCSPISGHRSVSWYQQTPGQGLQFLFEYFSETQRNKGNFPGRFSGRQFSNSRSEMNVSTLELGDSALYLCASSRDLNQPQHFGDGTRLSIL.

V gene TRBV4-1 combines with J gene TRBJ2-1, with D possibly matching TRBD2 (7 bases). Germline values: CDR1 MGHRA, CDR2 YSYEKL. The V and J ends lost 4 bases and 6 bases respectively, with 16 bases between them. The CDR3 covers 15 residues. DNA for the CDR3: TGCGCCAGCAGCCGAACGGGGGGCGAGTCCAATGAGCAGTTCTTC. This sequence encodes CASSRTGGESNEQFF.

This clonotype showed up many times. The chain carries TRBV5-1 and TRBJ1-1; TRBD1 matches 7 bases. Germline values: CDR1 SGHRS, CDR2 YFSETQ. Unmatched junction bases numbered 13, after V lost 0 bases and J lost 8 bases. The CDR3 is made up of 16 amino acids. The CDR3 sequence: CASSLVPTGSMGEAFF. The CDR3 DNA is TGCGCCAGCAGCTTGGTCCCGACAGGGTCAATGGGGGAAGCTTTCTTT. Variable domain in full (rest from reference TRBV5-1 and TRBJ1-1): KAGVTQTPRYLIKTRGQQVTLSCSPISGHRSVSWYQQTPGQGLQFLFEYFSETQRNKGNFPGRFSGRQFSNSRSEMNVSTLELGDSALYLCASSLVPTGSMGEAFFGQGTRLTVV.

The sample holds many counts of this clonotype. The CDR3 reads CASSPDSFTDTQYF. CDR3 coding DNA: TGTGCCAGCTCACCGGACAGCTTCACAGATACGCAGTATTTT. The chain couples TRBV18 to TRBJ2-3, with D maybe TRBD1 (6 bases). Per germline, CDR1 KGHSH and CDR2 LQKENI. Trimming took 3 bases from V and 2 from J, leaving 9 bases between them. The CDR3 sequence is 14 residues long.

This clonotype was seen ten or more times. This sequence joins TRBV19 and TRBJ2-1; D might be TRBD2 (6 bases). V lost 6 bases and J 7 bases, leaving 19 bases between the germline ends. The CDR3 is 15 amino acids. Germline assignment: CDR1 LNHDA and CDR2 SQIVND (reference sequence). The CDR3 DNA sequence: TGTGCCAGTAGCCCCGGAGGGGCCCAAAATAATGAGCAGTTCTTC. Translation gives CASSPGGAQNNEQFF.

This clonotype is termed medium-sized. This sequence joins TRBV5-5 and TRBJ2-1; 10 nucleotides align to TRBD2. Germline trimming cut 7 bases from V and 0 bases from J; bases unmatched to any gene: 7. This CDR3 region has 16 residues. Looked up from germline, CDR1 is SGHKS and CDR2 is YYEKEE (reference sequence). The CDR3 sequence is CASEIAGGSSYNEQFF. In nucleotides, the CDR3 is TGTGCCAGCGAGATAGCGGGGGGAAGCTCCTACAATGAGCAGTTCTTC.